This passage covers 30 T cell receptor beta chains from one sample sequenced in a study of T cell responses to AZD1222 COVID-19 vaccine. Assay used: immunoSEQ multiplex PCR; TCRdb lists only in-frame clones, some missing. The sample lists about 150,000 clones, approximately 90% occurring once. The sample was peripheral blood, taken on day 0 of AZD1222 vaccination. These receptors were obtained from an adult in good health.

This rearrangement joins TRBV7-9 to TRBJ1-1, with TRBD1 as a possible D gene (6 bases). Trimming took off 5 bases at V and 1 base at J, with 23 bases between the two ends. CDR1 and CDR2 (germline): SEHNR, FQNEAQ (reference sequence). The CDR3 consists of 18 residues. The CDR3 protein is CASSPPDRTLLGNTEAFF. The CDR3 nucleotides are TGTGCCAGCAGCCCCCCGGACAGAACTTTGTTGGGGAACACTGAAGCTTTCTTT.

V is TRBV6-4 and J is TRBJ2-1, with unresolved D. Germline CDR1 reads MRHNA; CDR2 reads SNTAGT. Trimming removed 4 bases at V and 0 bases at J, with 10 bases between. This CDR3 contains 15 residues. CDR3 region: CASSVVLSSYNEQFF. Written as DNA, the CDR3 is TGTGCCAGCAGTGTTGTCCTTAGCTCCTACAATGAGCAGTTCTTC.

J is TRBJ2-5 and V is TRBV20-1, with TRBD2 identical over 8 bases. The CDR3 totals 11 residues. J was trimmed by 5 bases and V by 6 bases; bases with no gene match: 2. In germline, CDR1 is DFQATT, CDR2 SNEGSKA (reference sequence). The CDR3 bases are TGCAGTGCAAGCGGGAGTGAGACCCAGTACTTC. It is translated as CSASGSETQYF.

The V call is TRBV28, the J call TRBJ1-2, with D uncertain. Germline CDR1 reads MDHEN; CDR2 reads SYDVKM. The CDR3 covers 12 residues. The V gene lost 3 bases and the J gene lost 3 bases, with 5 bases spanning the gap. In DNA form, the CDR3 reads TGTGCCAGCAGTTTTTCCGACTATGGCTACACCTTC. It is translated as CASSFSDYGYTF.

This chain links TRBV28 with TRBJ2-7; 7 nucleotides match TRBD2. Trimming cost V 5 bases and J 6 bases; bases outside gene matches: 19. From germline, CDR1 is MDHEN and CDR2 SYDVKM. CDR3 length: 17 residues. The CDR3 spells CASSPLLREGPSFEQYF. CDR3 DNA sequence: TGTGCCAGCAGTCCCCTTTTGAGGGAGGGCCCTTCGTTCGAGCAGTACTTC.

The V gene is TRBV28, the J gene TRBJ1-5; 8 bases are shared with TRBD1. Germline CDR1 and CDR2: MDHEN and SYDVKM. The CDR3 is 17 amino acids. V shed 4 bases, J shed 0 bases, and the junction held 8 bases outside the gene matches. The CDR3 here is CASSSSLRGLSNQPQHF. Written as DNA, the CDR3 is TGTGCCAGCAGTTCCTCCCTCAGGGGGCTTAGCAATCAGCCCCAGCATTTT.

The V and J genes are TRBV20-1 and TRBJ2-1; D is uncertain. Germline loops: CDR1 DFQATT, CDR2 SNEGSKA (reference sequence). The CDR3 consists of 14 residues. The germline V and J ends were trimmed by 3 bases and 9 bases, with 18 bases remaining between them. The CDR3 spells CSASWASRLGEQFF. CDR3 DNA: TGCAGTGCTAGTTGGGCTTCCCGATTAGGTGAGCAGTTCTTC.

V usage is TRBV10-3 and J usage is TRBJ2-1; D tentatively fits TRBD1 or TRBD2 (5 bases each). Per germline, CDR1 ENHRY and CDR2 SYGVKD. V was cut by 6 bases and J by 12 bases, with 15 bases left in between. This CDR3 region has 12 residues. CDR3 residues: CAISRDRQGQFF. CDR3 bases: TGTGCCATCAGCCGGGACCGCCAAGGGCAGTTCTTC.

V gene TRBV7-2 combines with J gene TRBJ1-6, with D hard to call. Trimming took off 1 base at V and 9 bases at J, with 4 bases between the two ends. CDR3 size: 12 residues. Looked up from germline, CDR1 is SGHTA and CDR2 is FQGNSA. The chain's CDR3 is CASSLGGSPLHF. The CDR3 nucleotides are TGTGCCAGCAGCTTAGGTGGTTCACCCCTCCACTTT.

This chain joins TRBV12-3 or TRBV12-4 and TRBJ2-7; 12 bases agree with TRBD2. Losses at the gene ends were 8 bases for V and 1 base for J; bases not matched to a gene: 0. The CDR3 has 13 amino acids. The CDR3 reads CASLAGGSYEQYF. DNA of the CDR3: TGTGCCAGCCTAGCGGGAGGGTCCTACGAGCAGTACTTC.

The chain employs TRBV19 and TRBJ2-7; TRBD2 agrees at 8 bases. The CDR3 is 13 residues long. The V gene's germline CDR1 is LNHDA and CDR2 SQIVND (reference sequence). The V segment lost 5 bases and the J segment 6 bases; nucleotides outside the gene matches: 6. The CDR3 reads CASSVAGTGEQYF. The DNA of the CDR3 is TGTGCCAGTAGTGTAGCGGGAACGGGCGAGCAGTACTTC.

This clone was recorded only once. The V call is TRBV7-9, the J call TRBJ2-7; D is perhaps TRBD1 (5 bases). The ends were cut back, 4 bases at V and 1 base at J, with 14 bases in the middle. The V gene's germline CDR1 is SEHNR and CDR2 FQNEAQ (reference sequence). The CDR3 totals 15 residues. Written as DNA, the CDR3 is TGTGCCAGCAGCTCTCCGCAGGGTGGGTCCTACGAGCAGTACTTC. Its translation is CASSSPQGGSYEQYF.

The chain combines TRBV28 with TRBJ2-3; 11 nucleotides agree with TRBD2. V gave up 7 bases and J gave up 0 bases; unmatched junction bases: 12. The CDR3 is 18 residues long. CDR1 is MDHEN, CDR2 SYDVKM, per germline. The DNA of the CDR3 is TGTGCCAGCACCCCGGGACTAGCGGAGACGTATAGCACAGATACGCAGTATTTT. Translation: CASTPGLAETYSTDTQYF.

The chain carries TRBV2 and TRBJ1-5; D may be TRBD1 (5 bases). Trimming left V 1 base short and J 7 bases short, with 17 bases between. Germline CDR1 reads SNHLY; CDR2 reads FYNNEI. The CDR3 contains 16 residues. In DNA, the CDR3 is TGTGCCAGCAGTGAAGGCCGGGGTGGGGCGGCGCAGCCCCAGCATTTT. Translation: CASSEGRGGAAQPQHF.

The chain has TRBV24-1 and TRBJ1-6, with 7 bases fitting TRBD1. Germline V CDR1 and CDR2: KGHDR, SFDVKD. Trimming took 1 base from V and 5 from J; bases not matched to a gene: 4. The CDR3 has 16 amino acids. CDR3 coding DNA: TGTGCCACCAGTGATTTAACAGGGGTGGATAATTCACCCCTCCACTTT. It yields the protein CATSDLTGVDNSPLHF.

The table lists this clone with a few counts. The chain has TRBV29-1 and TRBJ2-7; 9 nucleotides agree with TRBD2. Germline CDR1 reads SQVTM; CDR2 reads ANQGSEA. The trim removed 2 bases at V and 3 bases at J, leaving 8 bases unmatched. The CDR3 has 15 amino acids. As DNA, the CDR3 is TGCAGCGTTGAAAGTTTGACTAGCGGTAACTACGAGCAGTACTTC. This gives the protein CSVESLTSGNYEQYF.

V usage is TRBV9 and J usage is TRBJ2-6; 11 bases agree with TRBD1. After removal of 0 bases from V and 4 bases from J, the junction contained 9 bases not matched to a gene. Germline V CDR1 and CDR2: SGDLS, YYNGEE. There are 19 residues in the CDR3. The CDR3 here is CASSVAWGQGVVGANVLTF. For the CDR3, the DNA is TGTGCCAGCAGCGTAGCTTGGGGACAGGGGGTAGTGGGGGCCAACGTCCTGACTTTC.

The chain employs TRBV7-8 and TRBJ1-1; possible D gene TRBD1, 5 bases. Germline V CDR1 and CDR2: SGHVS, FQNEAQ. The V end was cut by 1 base, the J end by 4 bases, with 13 bases between. CDR3 size: 15 residues. The CDR3 sequence is CASSLGQGLSTEAFF. DNA for the CDR3: TGTGCCAGCAGCTTAGGGCAGGGTTTGAGCACTGAAGCTTTCTTT.

The rearrangement joins TRBV28 to TRBJ2-7; 8 bases are a match to TRBD1. This CDR3 is built from 16 residues. The V gene's germline CDR1 is MDHEN and CDR2 SYDVKM. The V segment lost 6 bases and the J segment 1 base; nucleotides outside the gene matches: 11. The CDR3 DNA reads TGTGCCAGCAGACCTAGGACAGGGAAGTTTTCCTACGAGCAGTACTTC. It codes for CASRPRTGKFSYEQYF.

CDR3 amino acids: CASRGGQGASQPQHF. The DNA for the CDR3 is TGTGCCAGCAGGGGAGGACAGGGGGCGAGTCAGCCCCAGCATTTT. V and J are TRBV28 and TRBJ1-5; 11 nucleotides match TRBD1. Germline CDR1 and CDR2: MDHEN and SYDVKM. This CDR3 contains 15 residues. V lost 6 bases to trimming and J lost 6 bases; unmatched junction nucleotides: 7.

The V and J genes are TRBV11-2 and TRBJ2-1; D possibly matches TRBD1 or TRBD2 (5 bases each). The CDR3 spans 16 residues. Trimming stripped 3 bases from V and 0 bases from J, with 12 bases between. Germline V gives CDR1 SGHAT, CDR2 FQNNGV. DNA of the CDR3: TGTGCCAGCAGCTTTGAGGGACGGGGCTCCTACAATGAGCAGTTCTTC. Translation gives CASSFEGRGSYNEQFF.

The chain recombines TRBV6-2 or TRBV6-3 with TRBJ2-3, with D tentatively TRBD1 (6 bases). V lost 6 bases to trimming and J lost 3 bases, with 16 bases between them. There are 15 residues in the CDR3. CDR1 is MNHEY and CDR2 is SVGEGT in the germline V gene. The CDR3 loop is CASSQTETGTDTQYF. CDR3 in DNA: TGTGCCAGCAGCCAAACAGAAACAGGGACAGATACGCAGTATTTT.

This clone has only one observation. V and J are TRBV5-6 and TRBJ2-1; 13 nucleotides match TRBD2. Germline assignment: CDR1 SGHDT and CDR2 YYEEEE. The V and J ends lost 4 bases and 3 bases, in that order; junction bases with no gene match: 13. This CDR3 has 19 residues. The CDR3 region is CASSLYWTSGSRFYNEQFF. CDR3 DNA sequence: TGTGCCAGCAGCCTTTATTGGACTAGCGGGAGTCGTTTCTACAATGAGCAGTTCTTC.

Turning to this clone: This sample also contains other DNA sequences that code for the same CDR3. The rearrangement links TRBV24-1 to TRBJ2-2; D not certain. CDR3 length equals 12 residues. Germline V gene lookup returns CDR1 KGHDR and CDR2 SFDVKD. Trimming left V 6 bases short and J 1 base short, with 2 bases between. The CDR3 protein is CATSLNTGELFF. CDR3 bases: TGTGCCACCAGTCTGAACACCGGGGAGCTGTTTTTT.

This clone appeared a single time. The chain has TRBV24-1 and TRBJ2-4; 9 nucleotides match TRBD1. CDR3 size: 17 residues. With V trimmed by 1 base and J by 9 bases, 12 bases remained unmatched. Germline values: CDR1 KGHDR, CDR2 SFDVKD. CDR3 sequence reads: CATSDFPGQGFSVIQYF. The CDR3, as DNA: TGTGCCACCAGTGATTTTCCCGGACAGGGGTTTAGTGTCATTCAGTACTTC.

The V call is TRBV5-6, the J call TRBJ1-4; the D is unclear. V was shortened by 4 bases and J by 7 bases, with 11 bases between the two germline ends. The CDR3 totals 13 residues. Per the germline V gene, CDR1 is SGHDT and CDR2 is YYEEEE. CDR3 in DNA: TGTGCCAGCAGCCTCGTCGGAGTTGAAAAACTGTTTTTT. Residues: CASSLVGVEKLFF. The variable domain in full, completed from reference TRBV5-6 and TRBJ1-4, reads DAGVTQSPTHLIKTRGQQVTLRCSPKSGHDTVSWYQQALGQGPQFIFQYYEEEERQRGNFPDRFSGHQFPNYSSELNVNALLLGDSALYLCASSLVGVEKLFFGSGTQLSVL.

The chain links TRBV19 to TRBJ1-5; 8 nucleotides match TRBD1. V lost 5 bases, J lost 5 bases, and 11 bases stayed unmatched. From germline, CDR1 is LNHDA and CDR2 SQIVND (reference sequence). The CDR3 consists of 16 residues. The CDR3 sequence is CASSETRTGWYQPQHF. The CDR3 DNA sequence: TGTGCCAGTAGTGAGACCAGGACAGGGTGGTATCAGCCCCAGCATTTT. The full variable domain, rest sourced from reference TRBV19 and TRBJ1-5, is DGGITQSPKYLFRKEGQNVTLSCEQNLNHDAMYWYRQDPGQGLRLIYYSQIVNDFQKGDIAEGYSVSREKKESFPLTVTSAQKNPTAFYLCASSETRTGWYQPQHFGDGTRLSIL.

The count of this clone is one. The chain uses TRBV9 and TRBJ1-2; perhaps TRBD1 as D (5 bases). CDR1 SGDLS and CDR2 YYNGEE come from the germline V gene. The CDR3 covers 13 residues. Trimming cost V 7 bases and J 0 bases, with 10 bases left between them. CDR3 region: CASGQVSNYGYTF. The CDR3 nucleotides are TGTGCCAGCGGACAAGTTTCTAACTATGGCTACACCTTC.

V and J are TRBV4-3 and TRBJ2-5, with a tentative D call TRBD1 (6 bases). CDR1 LGHNA and CDR2 YSLEER come from the germline V gene. The ends were cut back, 4 bases at V and 2 bases at J, with 11 bases in the middle. The CDR3 has 14 amino acids. CDR3 DNA sequence: TGCGCCAGCAGCCCCGGGACAACTCAAGAGACCCAGTACTTC. It codes for CASSPGTTQETQYF.

V gene TRBV6-2 or TRBV6-3 combines with J gene TRBJ1-2, with 7 bases lining up with TRBD1. Germline assignment: CDR1 MNHEY and CDR2 SVGEGT. J was trimmed by 5 bases and V by 2 bases; bases with no gene match: 14. There are 17 residues in the CDR3. The chain's CDR3 is CASSYGGTGDRGYGYTF. CDR3 DNA sequence: TGTGCCAGCAGTTACGGGGGAACAGGGGACCGCGGTTATGGCTACACCTTC.